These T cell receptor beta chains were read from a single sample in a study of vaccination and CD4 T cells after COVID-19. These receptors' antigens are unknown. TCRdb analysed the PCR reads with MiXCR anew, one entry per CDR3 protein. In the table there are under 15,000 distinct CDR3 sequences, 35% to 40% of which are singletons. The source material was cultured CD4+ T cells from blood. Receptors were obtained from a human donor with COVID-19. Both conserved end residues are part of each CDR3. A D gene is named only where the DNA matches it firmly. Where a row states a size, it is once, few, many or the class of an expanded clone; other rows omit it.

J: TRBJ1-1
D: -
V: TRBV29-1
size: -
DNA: TGCAGCGTTGAATCGGAAACAGGGAACACTGAAGCTTTCTTT
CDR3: CSVESETGNTEAFF

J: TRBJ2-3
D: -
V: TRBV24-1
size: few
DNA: TGTGCCACCAGTGACCCCTCCGGCACAGATACGCAGTATTTT
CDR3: CATSDPSGTDTQYF

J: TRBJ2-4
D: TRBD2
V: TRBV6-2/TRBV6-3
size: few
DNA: TGTGCCAGCAGCTCGACTAGCGGGGGACGCAGAGCCAAAAACATTCAGTACTTC
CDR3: CASSSTSGGRRAKNIQYF

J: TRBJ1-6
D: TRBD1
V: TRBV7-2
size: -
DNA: TGTGCCAGCAGCTTAAGGGACAGGGGGCCTTTGAGTGGTTCACCCCTCCACTTT
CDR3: CASSLRDRGPLSGSPLHF

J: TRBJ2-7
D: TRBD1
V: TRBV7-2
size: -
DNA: TGTGCCAGCAGCTTACAGCCCGGGACAGATCGAACCTACGAGCAGTACTTC
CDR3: CASSLQPGTDRTYEQYF

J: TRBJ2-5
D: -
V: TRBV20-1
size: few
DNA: TGCAGTGCTAGAGATTCAGGCCGAAACCAAGAGACCCAGTACTTC
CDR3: CSARDSGRNQETQYF

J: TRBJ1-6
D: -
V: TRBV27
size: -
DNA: TGTGCCAGCAGGGGAGGGAGCTCCTATAATTCACCCCTCCACTTT
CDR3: CASRGGSSYNSPLHF

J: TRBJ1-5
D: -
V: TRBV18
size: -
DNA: TGTGCCAGCTCACCACAAGCGGTTAATCAGCCCCAGCATTTT
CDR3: CASSPQAVNQPQHF

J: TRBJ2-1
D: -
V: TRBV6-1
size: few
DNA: TGTGCCAGCAGTGAGCGAGGGGTTAAAGGTGAGCAGTTCTTC
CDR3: CASSERGVKGEQFF

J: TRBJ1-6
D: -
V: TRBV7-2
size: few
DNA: TGTGCCAGCAGCTTAAGAGGGGGGAAAGGTTCACCCCTCCACTTT
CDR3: CASSLRGGKGSPLHF

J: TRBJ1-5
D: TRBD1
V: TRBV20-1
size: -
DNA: TGCAGTGCGAGGACAGGGGGCGGCAATCAGCCCCAGCATTTT
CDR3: CSARTGGGNQPQHF

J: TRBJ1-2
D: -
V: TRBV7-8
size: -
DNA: TGTGCCAGCAGCGAATCCTTCGCGGGCTACACCTTC
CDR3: CASSESFAGYTF

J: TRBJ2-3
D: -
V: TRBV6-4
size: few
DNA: TGTGCCAGCAGTGACCGTCCCGCCGATACGCAGTATTTT
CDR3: CASSDRPADTQYF

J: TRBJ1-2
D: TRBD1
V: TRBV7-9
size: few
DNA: TGTGCCAGCAGCTTAATGGGACAGGCCTATGGCTACACCTTC
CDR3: CASSLMGQAYGYTF

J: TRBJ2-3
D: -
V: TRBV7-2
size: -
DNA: TGTGCCAGCAGCACCCGAGCGGGCACAGATACGCAGTATTTT
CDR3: CASSTRAGTDTQYF

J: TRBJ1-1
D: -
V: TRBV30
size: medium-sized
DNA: TGTGCCTGGAGTGTTGAGGAGGACACTGAAGCTTTCTTT
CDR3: CAWSVEEDTEAFF

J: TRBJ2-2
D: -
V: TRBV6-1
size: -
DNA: TGTGCCAGCAGTGCAGGATTCGCGAACACCGGGGAGCTGTTTTTT
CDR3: CASSAGFANTGELFF

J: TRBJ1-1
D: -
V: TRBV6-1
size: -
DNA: TGTGCCAGCAGCTCTCAGGGGTGGACTGAAGCTTTCTTT
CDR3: CASSSQGWTEAFF

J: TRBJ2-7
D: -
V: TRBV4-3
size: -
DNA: TGCGCCAGCAGCCAAGGACTCTCCTACGAGCAGTACTTC
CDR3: CASSQGLSYEQYF

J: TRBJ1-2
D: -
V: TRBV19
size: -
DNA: TGTGCCAGTAGTCAAGGACCCGGGGCTATAAGCTACACCTTC
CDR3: CASSQGPGAISYTF

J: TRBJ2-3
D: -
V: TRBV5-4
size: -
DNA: TGTGCCAGCAGCGAGAACAGGAGGTTCACAGATACGCAGTATTTT
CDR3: CASSENRRFTDTQYF

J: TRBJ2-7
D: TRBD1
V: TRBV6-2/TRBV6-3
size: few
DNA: TGTGCCAGCTCCAAGTTTGCCAACTCCGGGACAGGGGGCAACGAGCAGTACTTC
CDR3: CASSKFANSGTGGNEQYF

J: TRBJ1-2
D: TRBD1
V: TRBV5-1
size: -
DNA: TGCGCCAGCAGCGGCGAGACAGGGGCAGATGGCTACACCTTC
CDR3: CASSGETGADGYTF

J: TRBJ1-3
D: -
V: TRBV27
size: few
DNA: TGTGCCAGCAGTCCTTTAACAGGTCCTGGAAACACCATATATTTT
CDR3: CASSPLTGPGNTIYF

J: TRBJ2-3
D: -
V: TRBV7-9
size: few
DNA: TGTGCCAGCAGCCCCCACGGGGTCAAAGATACGCAGTATTTT
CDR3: CASSPHGVKDTQYF

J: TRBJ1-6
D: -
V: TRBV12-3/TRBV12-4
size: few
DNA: TGTGCCAGCAGTTTAGGACGCGGGCGAGTTAATTCACCCCTCCACTTT
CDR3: CASSLGRGRVNSPLHF

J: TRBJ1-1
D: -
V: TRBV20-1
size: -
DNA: TGCAGTGCTAGGGCCGGGACCGGAAAAGCTTTCTTT
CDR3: CSARAGTGKAFF

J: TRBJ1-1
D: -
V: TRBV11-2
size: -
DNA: TGTGCCAGCAGCTTACTTGAGAGGGCTGAAGCTTTCTTT
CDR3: CASSLLERAEAFF

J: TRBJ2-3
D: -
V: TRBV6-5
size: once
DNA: TGTACCAGCAGTTCCGTAAGGGATCCCACAGATACGCAGTATTTT
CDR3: CTSSSVRDPTDTQYF

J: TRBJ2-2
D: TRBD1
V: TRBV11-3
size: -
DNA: TGTGCCAGCAGCTCAAGATCGGGACAGACGAACACCGGGGAGCTGTTTTTT
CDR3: CASSSRSGQTNTGELFF

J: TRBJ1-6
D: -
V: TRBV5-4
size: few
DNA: TGTGCCAGCAGCTTGCCGGCGGGGGAATCACCCCTCCACTTT
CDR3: CASSLPAGESPLHF

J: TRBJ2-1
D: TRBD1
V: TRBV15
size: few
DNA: TGTGCCACCAGCAGAGCTCGGGACAGGGACCGGAGTGAGCAGTTCTTC
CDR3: CATSRARDRDRSEQFF

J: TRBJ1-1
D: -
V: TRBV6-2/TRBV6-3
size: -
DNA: TGTGCCAGCAGTCCGAACCAGATAACCGAAGCTTTCTTT
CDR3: CASSPNQITEAFF

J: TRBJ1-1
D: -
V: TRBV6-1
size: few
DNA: TGTGCCAGCCACACGGGGGAGTCCGCGGGCACTGAAGCTTTCTTT
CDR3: CASHTGESAGTEAFF

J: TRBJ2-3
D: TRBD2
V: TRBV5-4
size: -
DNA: TGTGCCAGCAGTTGGGAAGCGGGGGGTAACACAGATACGCAGTATTTT
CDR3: CASSWEAGGNTDTQYF

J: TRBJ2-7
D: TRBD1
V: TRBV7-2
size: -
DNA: TGTGCCAGCAGCCTCAGAGGGGGCCTCTCCTACGAGCAGTACTTC
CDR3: CASSLRGGLSYEQYF

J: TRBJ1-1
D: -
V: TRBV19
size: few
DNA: TGTGCCAGTAGCCTCCCAGGGCCCACACGGGGGGCTGGGGAGGGCACTGAAGCTTTCTTT
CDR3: CASSLPGPTRGAGEGTEAFF

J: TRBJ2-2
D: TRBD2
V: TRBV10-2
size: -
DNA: TGCGCCAGCAGTGCCCTAGCGGGGGTTCCCGGGGAGCTGTTTTTT
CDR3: CASSALAGVPGELFF

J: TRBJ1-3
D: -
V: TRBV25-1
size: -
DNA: TGTGCCAGCAGCCCGGGTGGGCACACCATATATTTT
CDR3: CASSPGGHTIYF